A selection of T cell receptor beta chains follows, all from one sample in a study of T cell clones after liver transplantation. Measured with immunoSEQ multiplex PCR; TCRdb has only the in-frame clones, and not every one. Found here are some 80,000 clones, around four fifths of them singletons; the top ten hold 0.45% to 0.6%. The sequenced sample was CD4+ T cells from blood, obtained approximately 3.5 years after liver transplant. These receptors came from a human patient who received a liver transplant. Some T cells may trace back to the graft donor. The CDR3 runs from the conserved cysteine through the conserved F or W. The D gene is left open where the match is weak. Clone sizes are given selectively: once, few, many, or a class where the clone is expanded.

v_gene	d_gene	abundance	j_gene	CDR3nt	CDR3aa
TRBV28	NA	few	TRBJ2-7	TGTGCCAGCAGTTTGAGTGGCTACGAGCAGTACTTC	CASSLSGYEQYF
TRBV7-2	NA	NA	TRBJ1-4	TGTGCCAGCGCCCCGGAGGGGGGTTGGGCTAATGAAAAACTGTTTTTT	CASAPEGGWANEKLFF
TRBV28	TRBD2	NA	TRBJ2-1	TGTGCCAGCAGTTGGGGAGGGGCGGCGCAGTTCTTC	CASSWGGAAQFF
TRBV7-2	NA	NA	TRBJ2-1	TGTGCCAGCAGCCTAAGGCGGGGTGGGCACAATGAGCAGTTCTTC	CASSLRRGGHNEQFF
TRBV7-9	NA	NA	TRBJ1-3	TGTGCCAGCAGCTCTCCAGGGGCTGGAAACACCATATATTTT	CASSSPGAGNTIYF
TRBV28	NA	NA	TRBJ2-3	TGTGCCAGCGCCCTAGGCACAGATACGCAGTATTTT	CASALGTDTQYF
TRBV7-9	TRBD2	NA	TRBJ2-1	TGTGCCAGCAGCCCCGGGGCTAGCGGGAGGGTCAATGAGCAGTTCTTC	CASSPGASGRVNEQFF
TRBV29-1	TRBD1	NA	TRBJ2-1	TGCAGCGGCCATGGGACAGCGATCTCCTACAATGAGCAGTTCTTC	CSGHGTAISYNEQFF
TRBV4-1	TRBD1	NA	TRBJ2-3	TGCGCCAGCAGCTCGACAGGGGGATACGTCGATACGCAGTATTTT	CASSSTGGYVDTQYF
TRBV28	NA	NA	TRBJ1-4	TGTGCCAGCAGTTTGAGGGTCTCGGGTGAAAAACTGTTTTTT	CASSLRVSGEKLFF
TRBV18	NA	NA	TRBJ2-2	TGTGCCAGCTCAGACCTAGGACAGAACACCGGGGAGCTGTTTTTT	CASSDLGQNTGELFF
TRBV28	TRBD1	NA	TRBJ1-2	TGTGCCAGCAGCCTCCCAGACAGGGCCGGGGGCTACACCTTC	CASSLPDRAGGYTF
TRBV2	NA	few	TRBJ1-5	TGTGCCAGCAGAAGGACAGTCCCCCGGGAGCCCCAGCATTTT	CASRRTVPREPQHF
TRBV7-2	NA	NA	TRBJ1-2	TGTGCCAGCAGCTTAGCGGGAATAGAGCCTGGCTATGGCTACACCTTC	CASSLAGIEPGYGYTF
TRBV19	NA	few	TRBJ1-1	TGTGCCAGTAGCTGGGACTTAGGGGCTTTCTTT	CASSWDLGAFF
TRBV9	NA	NA	TRBJ2-5	TGTGCCAGCAGCCAGCTGTCAGGGGTAGAGACCCAGTACTTC	CASSQLSGVETQYF
TRBV6-1	NA	NA	TRBJ2-7	TGTGCCAGCAGCCAAGGAGGTGGCCCCTTTTACGAGCAGTACTTC	CASSQGGGPFYEQYF
TRBV4-2	TRBD2	NA	TRBJ2-5	TGTGCCAGCAGCCTGAGAGGGGAGGGTATCGAGACCCAGTACTTC	CASSLRGEGIETQYF
TRBV6-1	TRBD1	NA	TRBJ2-7	TGTGCCAGCAGTGAAAGGGACAGGGTGCGCGAGCAGTACTTC	CASSERDRVREQYF
TRBV9	TRBD2	NA	TRBJ2-5	TGTGCCAGCAGCACTAGCGGGGGTCAAGAGACCCAGTACTTC	CASSTSGGQETQYF
TRBV18	NA	few	TRBJ2-2	TGTGCCAGCTCACCACCGAGTATTACCGGGGAGCTGTTTTTT	CASSPPSITGELFF
TRBV5-5	TRBD1	once	TRBJ2-5	TGTGCCAGCTTCTACAGGGGGGAGACCCAGTACTTC	CASFYRGETQYF
TRBV5-1	NA	NA	TRBJ1-1	TGCGCCAGCAGCTTGGTAACGGGGGACACTGAAGCTTTCTTT	CASSLVTGDTEAFF
TRBV7-3	NA	few	TRBJ2-7	TGTGCCAGCAGCTTAAGGGGGCCTAACTACGAGCAGTACTTC	CASSLRGPNYEQYF
TRBV4-2	TRBD2	NA	TRBJ2-3	TGTGCCAGCAGCCAAACAATCGGACTAGCGGGAGCGGGAGATACGCAGTATTTT	CASSQTIGLAGAGDTQYF
TRBV18	NA	NA	TRBJ2-1	TGTGCCAGCTCACCAGGGCTGACGTACAATGAGCAGTTCTTC	CASSPGLTYNEQFF
TRBV4-1	TRBD2	once	TRBJ2-1	TGCGCCAGCAGCCAAGTTTTTAAAACTAGCGCAGCCTACAATGAGCAGTTCTTC	CASSQVFKTSAAYNEQFF
TRBV6-6	NA	NA	TRBJ2-3	TGTGCCAGCAGTCGCTTTTTAGAGGCCTCCCGGTATTTT	CASSRFLEASRYF
TRBV27	NA	NA	TRBJ1-5	TGTGCCAGCACTCTTAGGGATAGCAATCAGCCCCAGCATTTT	CASTLRDSNQPQHF
TRBV30	NA	NA	TRBJ2-3	TGTGCCTGGAGTGTTGAGGTGGGGAATACGCAGTATTTT	CAWSVEVGNTQYF
TRBV6-1	NA	NA	TRBJ2-6	TGTGCCAGCAGGACCGGGGGCTCTGGGGCCAACGTCCTGACTTTC	CASRTGGSGANVLTF
TRBV9	TRBD1	NA	TRBJ2-4	TGTGCCAGCAGCGTAGCTCCGGGGACAGGCGGTGGTGGGGACATTCAGTACTTC	CASSVAPGTGGGGDIQYF
TRBV9	NA	once	TRBJ2-7	TGTGCCAGCAGCGTAGGGGTGGGATCCTACGAGCAGTACTTC	CASSVGVGSYEQYF
TRBV18	TRBD1	NA	TRBJ1-1	TGTGCCAGCTCACCTACAGGGGTCGGCGCTGAAGCTTTCTTT	CASSPTGVGAEAFF
TRBV18	NA	NA	TRBJ2-7	TGTGCCAGCTCACCACGTCACGTCCTCTACGAGCAGTACTTC	CASSPRHVLYEQYF
TRBV4-2	NA	many	TRBJ2-3	TGTGCCAGCAGCCAAGGAAGAGGCACAGATACGCAGTATTTT	CASSQGRGTDTQYF
TRBV7-8	TRBD1	NA	TRBJ2-7	TGTGCCAGTTCGGGACAGACGTTTTACGAGCAGTACTTC	CASSGQTFYEQYF
TRBV6-1	NA	once	TRBJ2-7	TGTGCCAGCAGTGAAGCCAGGGGTCGGAGCGCTGGGGACGAGCAGTACTTC	CASSEARGRSAGDEQYF
TRBV7-2	NA	NA	TRBJ2-7	TGTGCCAGCAGCTCCCAGGGACTGGTCTACGAGCAGTACTTC	CASSSQGLVYEQYF
TRBV6-5	NA	NA	TRBJ1-1	TGTGCCAGCAGCCCTGGGGGTTCTGAAGCTTTCTTT	CASSPGGSEAFF
TRBV5-1	TRBD2	NA	TRBJ2-3	TGCGCCAGCACCCCCGGGACTAGCGATGGTACGCAGTATTTT	CASTPGTSDGTQYF
TRBV18	NA	NA	TRBJ1-2	TGTGCCAGCTCACCCGACAGTTCCCTTCTTTTTTATGGCTACACCTTC	CASSPDSSLLFYGYTF
TRBV4-3	NA	NA	TRBJ2-5	TGCGCCAGCAGCCAAGAAAGTGTCCAGTACCAAGAGACCCAGTACTTC	CASSQESVQYQETQYF
TRBV5-1	NA	NA	TRBJ2-1	TGCGCCAGCAGCCTTAGCAGGGACAATGAGCAGTTCTTC	CASSLSRDNEQFF
TRBV2	NA	NA	TRBJ1-2	TGTGCCAGCACTGTAGGTCCGGGCGGGGACAACTATGGCTACACCTTC	CASTVGPGGDNYGYTF
TRBV28	TRBD1	NA	TRBJ1-2	TGTGCCAGCAGTTTACCTACCGGGACAGTGAACTATGGCTACACCTTC	CASSLPTGTVNYGYTF
TRBV18	NA	NA	TRBJ1-5	TGTGCCAGCTCACCGACAGTTAACAATCAGCCCCAGCATTTT	CASSPTVNNQPQHF
TRBV6-6	NA	few	TRBJ1-2	TGTGCCAGCAGTTACGGTCAACCGGGCTACACCTTC	CASSYGQPGYTF
TRBV6-5	NA	NA	TRBJ1-1	TGTGCCAGCAGTAGGGCATGGGGGAACACTGAAGCTTTCTTT	CASSRAWGNTEAFF
TRBV10-3	NA	NA	TRBJ1-1	TGTGCCATCAGTGAGCGGGGGCCTCGGACTGAAGCTTTCTTT	CAISERGPRTEAFF
TRBV28	NA	NA	TRBJ1-2	TGTGCCAGCAGTTCACCAGGAAGGAGCAGGGAGGGTCACTATGGCTACACCTTC	CASSSPGRSREGHYGYTF
TRBV5-1	NA	NA	TRBJ1-2	TGCGCCAGCAGCTTTAGACAGTTTAACTATGGCTACACCTTC	CASSFRQFNYGYTF
TRBV28	NA	few	TRBJ2-1	TGTGCCAGCAGTTTGCGACCCTGGACGGGGAGCTCCTACAATGAGCAGTTCTTC	CASSLRPWTGSSYNEQFF
TRBV18	TRBD2	NA	TRBJ2-3	TGTGCCAGCTCACCCTTAAGACGTAGCGGGAGTTCAGATACGCAGTATTTT	CASSPLRRSGSSDTQYF
TRBV10-3	NA	once	TRBJ1-5	TGTGCCATCAGTGAGAGACAGCCTCATCAGCCCCAGCATTTT	CAISERQPHQPQHF
TRBV28	NA	NA	TRBJ1-5	TGTGCCAGCAGTTTACTTCCGCCCCAGCATTTT	CASSLLPPQHF
TRBV2	NA	few	TRBJ1-5	TGTGCCAGCAGTGGAGACGTTAATCAGCCCCAGCATTTT	CASSGDVNQPQHF
TRBV11-3	NA	once	TRBJ2-1	TGTGCCAGCAGCATCGAGGGGTACGGTGAGCAGTTCTTC	CASSIEGYGEQFF